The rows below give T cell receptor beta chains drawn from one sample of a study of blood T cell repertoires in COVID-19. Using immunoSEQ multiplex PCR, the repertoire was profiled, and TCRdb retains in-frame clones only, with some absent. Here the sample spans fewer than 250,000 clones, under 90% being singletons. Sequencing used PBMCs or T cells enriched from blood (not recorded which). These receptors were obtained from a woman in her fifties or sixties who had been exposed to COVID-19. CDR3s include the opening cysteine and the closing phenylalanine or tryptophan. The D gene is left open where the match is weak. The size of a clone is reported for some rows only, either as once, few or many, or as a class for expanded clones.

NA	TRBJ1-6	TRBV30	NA	CAWSDRYPSPLHF	TGTGCCTGGAGTGACAGGTATCCTTCACCCCTCCACTTT
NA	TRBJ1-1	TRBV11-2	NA	CASSLRRGNTEAFF	TGTGCCAGCAGCTTACGCAGGGGTAACACTGAAGCTTTCTTT
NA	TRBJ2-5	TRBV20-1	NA	CSEYTQETQYF	TGCAGTGAATACACCCAAGAGACCCAGTACTTC
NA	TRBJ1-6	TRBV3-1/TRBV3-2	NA	CASSQSGGSPLHF	TGTGCCAGCAGCCAGAGCGGGGGCTCACCCCTCCACTTT
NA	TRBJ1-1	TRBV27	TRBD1	CASLRRGDRVSAEAFF	TGTGCCAGCCTACGTCGGGGGGACAGGGTTAGTGCTGAAGCTTTCTTT
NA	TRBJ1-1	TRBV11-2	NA	CASSLGRKNTEAFF	TGTGCCAGCAGCTTGGGCAGAAAGAACACTGAAGCTTTCTTT
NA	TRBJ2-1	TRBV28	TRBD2	CASNSLAGGRNEQFF	TGTGCCAGCAACTCCCTGGCGGGGGGGCGAAATGAGCAGTTCTTC
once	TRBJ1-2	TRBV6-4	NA	CASSPGPGWANYGYTF	TGTGCCAGCAGTCCTGGTCCGGGTTGGGCTAACTATGGCTACACCTTC
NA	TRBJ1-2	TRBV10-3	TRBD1	CAYKTSQGLQGEYGYTF	TGTGCCTACAAAACTTCACAGGGCCTTCAGGGGGAGTATGGCTACACCTTC
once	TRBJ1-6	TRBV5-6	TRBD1	CASSSGTGRRPLHF	TGTGCCAGCAGCTCCGGGACAGGGAGACGGCCCCTCCACTTT
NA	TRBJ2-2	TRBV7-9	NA	CASSPGTLNTGELFF	TGTGCCAGCAGCCCGGGGACTTTGAACACCGGGGAGCTGTTTTTT
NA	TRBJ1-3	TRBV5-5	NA	CASSLGRGTLAGNTIYF	TGTGCCAGCAGCTTGGGTAGGGGAACTTTAGCTGGAAACACCATATATTTT
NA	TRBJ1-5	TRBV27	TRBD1	CASSLSWAGGSNQPQHF	TGTGCCAGCAGTTTATCGTGGGCAGGGGGTTCCAATCAGCCCCAGCATTTT
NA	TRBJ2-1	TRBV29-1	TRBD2	CSVRERGGLMNEQFF	TGCAGCGTAAGGGAGCGGGGGGGCTTAATGAATGAGCAGTTCTTC
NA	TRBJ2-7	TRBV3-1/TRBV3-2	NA	CASSQDGVGGYYEQYF	TGTGCCAGCAGCCAAGATGGCGTAGGGGGTTACTACGAGCAGTACTTC
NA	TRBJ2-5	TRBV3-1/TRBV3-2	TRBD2	CASNGGAFQETQYF	TGTGCCAGCAACGGGGGGGCCTTCCAAGAGACCCAGTACTTC
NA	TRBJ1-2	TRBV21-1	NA	CASRGGYYYGYTF	TGTGCCAGCCGGGGGGGTTATTACTATGGCTACACCTTC
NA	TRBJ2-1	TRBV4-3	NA	CASSQDLEAPQFF	TGCGCCAGCAGCCAAGATCTCGAAGCCCCTCAGTTCTTC
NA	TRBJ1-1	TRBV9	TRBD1	CASSASGTGPTEAFF	TGTGCCAGCAGCGCTTCCGGGACAGGGCCCACTGAAGCTTTCTTT
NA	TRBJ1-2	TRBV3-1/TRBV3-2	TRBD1	CASSLLSGQGGEVGGYTF	TGTGCCAGCAGCTTGTTGTCGGGACAGGGAGGGGAAGTAGGGGGCTACACCTTC
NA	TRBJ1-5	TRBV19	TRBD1	CASSILTGGHQPQHF	TGTGCCAGTAGTATCCTGACAGGGGGCCATCAGCCCCAGCATTTT
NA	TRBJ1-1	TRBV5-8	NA	CASSLLFGVTEAFF	TGTGCCAGCAGCTTGTTGTTCGGGGTCACTGAAGCTTTCTTT
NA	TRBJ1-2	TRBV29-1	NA	CSVELGGSNYGYTF	TGCAGCGTTGAATTGGGAGGGAGTAACTATGGCTACACCTTC
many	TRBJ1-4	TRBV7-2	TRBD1	CASRKDRGAEKLFF	TGTGCCAGCAGGAAAGACAGGGGGGCCGAAAAACTGTTTTTT
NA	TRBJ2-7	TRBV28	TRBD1	CATTDRVGEQYF	TGTGCCACCACCGACAGGGTAGGTGAGCAGTACTTC
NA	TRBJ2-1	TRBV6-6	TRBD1	CASSYPRTGNEQFF	TGTGCCAGCAGTTACCCCCGGACAGGCAATGAGCAGTTCTTC
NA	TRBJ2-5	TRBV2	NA	CASSFKETQYF	TGTGCCAGCAGTTTTAAAGAGACCCAGTACTTC
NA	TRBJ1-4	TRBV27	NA	CASSARQRNEKLFF	TGTGCCAGCAGCGCCCGACAGCGTAATGAAAAACTGTTTTTT
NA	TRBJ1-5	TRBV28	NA	CASSTAGANQPQHF	TGTGCCAGCAGTACCGCGGGGGCTAATCAGCCCCAGCATTTT
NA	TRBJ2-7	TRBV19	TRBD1	CASSKGAPYEQYF	TGTGCCAGTAGCAAGGGGGCCCCCTACGAGCAGTACTTC
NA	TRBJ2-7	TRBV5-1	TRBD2	CASSSGGSGAFLVEQYF	TGCGCCAGCAGCTCTGGAGGTAGCGGGGCCTTTTTAGTCGAGCAGTACTTC